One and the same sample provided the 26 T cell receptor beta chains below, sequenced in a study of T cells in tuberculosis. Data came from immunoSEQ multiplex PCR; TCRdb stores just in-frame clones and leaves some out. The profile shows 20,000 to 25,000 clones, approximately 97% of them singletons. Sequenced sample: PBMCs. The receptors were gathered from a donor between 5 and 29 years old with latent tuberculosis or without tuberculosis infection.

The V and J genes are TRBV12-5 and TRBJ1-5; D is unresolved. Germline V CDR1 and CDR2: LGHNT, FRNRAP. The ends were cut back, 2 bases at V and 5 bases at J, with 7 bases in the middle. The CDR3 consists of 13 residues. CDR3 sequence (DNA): TGTGCTAGTGGTTTGACCGGGGATCAGCCCCAGCATTTT. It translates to CASGLTGDQPQHF.

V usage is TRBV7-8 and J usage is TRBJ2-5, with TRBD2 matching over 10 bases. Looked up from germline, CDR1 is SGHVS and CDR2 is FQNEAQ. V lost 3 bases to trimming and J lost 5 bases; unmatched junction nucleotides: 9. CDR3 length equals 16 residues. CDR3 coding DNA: TGTGCCAGCAGCTTTGCCACAGGACTAGCGGAGGAGACCCAGTACTTC. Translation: CASSFATGLAEETQYF.

CDR3 loop: CASSPRSTYEQYF. As DNA, the CDR3 is TGTGCCAGCAGCCCGCGTTCCACCTACGAGCAGTACTTC. The chain carries TRBV7-9 and TRBJ2-7, with unresolved D. Trimming cost V 5 bases and J 2 bases, with 10 bases left between them. The CDR3 is 13 residues long. Germline loops: CDR1 SEHNR, CDR2 FQNEAQ (reference sequence).

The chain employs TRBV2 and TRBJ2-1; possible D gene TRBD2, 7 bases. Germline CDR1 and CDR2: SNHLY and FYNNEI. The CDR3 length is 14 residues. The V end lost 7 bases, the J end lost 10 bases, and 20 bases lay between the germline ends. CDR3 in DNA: TGTGCCAGCAATTGGGGGGGCGCTGAGGACGAGCAGTTCTTC. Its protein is CASNWGGAEDEQFF. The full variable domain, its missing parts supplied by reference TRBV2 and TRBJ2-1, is EPEVTQTPSHQVTQMGQEVILRCVPISNHLYFYWYRQILGQKVEFLVSFYNNEISEKSEIFDDQFSVERPDGSNFTLKIRSTKLEDSAMYFCASNWGGAEDEQFFGPGTRLTVL.

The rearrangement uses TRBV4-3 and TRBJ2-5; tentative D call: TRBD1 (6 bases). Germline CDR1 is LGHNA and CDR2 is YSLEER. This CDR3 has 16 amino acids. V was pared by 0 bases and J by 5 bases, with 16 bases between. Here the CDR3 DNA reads TGCGCCAGCAGCCAAGAACCCCTGACACAGGGCGAGACCCAGTACTTC. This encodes CASSQEPLTQGETQYF.

CDR3 sequence: CAISDTGRTDTQYF. The CDR3 coding sequence is TGTGCCATCAGTGACACAGGGCGCACAGATACGCAGTATTTT. The chain links TRBV10-3 to TRBJ2-3; D might be TRBD1 (6 bases). V was trimmed by 3 bases and J by 1 base, leaving 8 bases between them. CDR1 is ENHRY and CDR2 is SYGVKD in the germline V gene. The CDR3 covers 14 residues.

The CDR3 protein is CASSLGWTEAFF. The CDR3, as DNA: TGTGCCAGCAGCTTGGGTTGGACAGAAGCTTTCTTT. This chain uses TRBV5-6 with TRBJ1-1, with D tentatively TRBD1 (5 bases). The V end was cut by 0 bases, the J end by 8 bases, with 8 bases between. The CDR3 extends over 12 amino acids. Germline V gene data show CDR1 as SGHDT and CDR2 as YYEEEE.

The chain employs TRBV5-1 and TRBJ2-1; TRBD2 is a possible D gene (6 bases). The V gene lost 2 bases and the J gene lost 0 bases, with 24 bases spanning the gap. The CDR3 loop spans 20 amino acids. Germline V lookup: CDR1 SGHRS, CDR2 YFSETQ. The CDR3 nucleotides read TGCGCCAGCAGCTTATTTTTGCGCGGGGAGAAGATACTCTCCTACAATGAGCAGTTCTTC. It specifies CASSLFLRGEKILSYNEQFF.

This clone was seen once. CDR3: CASSQGAAVSYNEQFF. The CDR3 bases are TGCGCCAGCAGCCAAGGTGCGGCCGTCTCCTACAATGAGCAGTTCTTC. This chain uses TRBV4-3 with TRBJ2-1; D not resolved. With 1 base removed from V and 0 bases from J, the gap between germline ends came to 10 bases. Germline V gene data show CDR1 as LGHNA and CDR2 as YSLEER. The CDR3 is made up of 16 amino acids.

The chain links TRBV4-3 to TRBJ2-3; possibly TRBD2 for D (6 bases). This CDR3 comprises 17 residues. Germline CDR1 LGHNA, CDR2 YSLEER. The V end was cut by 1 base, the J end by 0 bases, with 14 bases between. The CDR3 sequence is CASSQGGVADSTDTQYF. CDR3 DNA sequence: TGCGCCAGCAGCCAAGGCGGGGTAGCGGACAGCACAGATACGCAGTATTTT.

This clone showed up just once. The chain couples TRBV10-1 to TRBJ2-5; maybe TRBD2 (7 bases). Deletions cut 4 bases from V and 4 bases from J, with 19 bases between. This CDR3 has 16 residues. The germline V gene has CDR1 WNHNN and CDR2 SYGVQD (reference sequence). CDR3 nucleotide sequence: TGCGCCAGCAGTGCTAACTTCGGGGGGCCGGGAGAGACCCAGTACTTC. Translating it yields CASSANFGGPGETQYF.

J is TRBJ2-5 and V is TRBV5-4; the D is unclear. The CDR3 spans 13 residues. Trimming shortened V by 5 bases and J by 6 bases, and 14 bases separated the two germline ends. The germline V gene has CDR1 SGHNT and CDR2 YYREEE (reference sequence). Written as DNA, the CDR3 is TGTGCCAGCAGTTCGACTGTACTTCAGACCCAGTACTTC. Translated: CASSSTVLQTQYF. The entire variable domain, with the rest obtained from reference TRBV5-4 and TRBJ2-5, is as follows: ETGVTQSPTHLIKTRGQQVTLRCSSQSGHNTVSWYQQALGQGPQFIFQYYREEENGRGNFPPRFSGLQFPNYSSELNVNALELDDSALYLCASSSTVLQTQYFGPGTRLLVL.

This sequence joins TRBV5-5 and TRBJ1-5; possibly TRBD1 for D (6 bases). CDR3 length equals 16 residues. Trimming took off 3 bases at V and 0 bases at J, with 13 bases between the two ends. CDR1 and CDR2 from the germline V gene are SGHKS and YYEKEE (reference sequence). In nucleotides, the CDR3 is TGTGCCAGCAGCTCGTACAGGGATCGTAGCAATCAGCCCCAGCATTTT. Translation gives CASSSYRDRSNQPQHF.

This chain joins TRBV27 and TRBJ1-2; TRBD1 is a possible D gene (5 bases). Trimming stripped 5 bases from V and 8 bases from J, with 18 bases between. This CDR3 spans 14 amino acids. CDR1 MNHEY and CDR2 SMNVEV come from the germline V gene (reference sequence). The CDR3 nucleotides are TGTGCCAGCAGTCACCCCGGGGGTCCTGCGGGCTACACCTTC. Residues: CASSHPGGPAGYTF.

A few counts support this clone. Here the CDR3 DNA reads TGTGCCAGCAGCCCAGGACAGTACCAAGGCTACACCTTC. Residues: CASSPGQYQGYTF. The chain couples TRBV6-5 to TRBJ1-2, with D perhaps matching TRBD1 (6 bases). Trimming stripped 6 bases from V and 8 bases from J, with 16 bases between. The germline gives CDR1 MNHEY, CDR2 SVGAGI. The CDR3 covers 13 residues.

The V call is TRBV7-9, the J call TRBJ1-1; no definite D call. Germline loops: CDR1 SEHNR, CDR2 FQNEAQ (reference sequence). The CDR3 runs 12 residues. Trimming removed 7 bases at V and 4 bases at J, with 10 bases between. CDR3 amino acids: CASTLGSTEAFF. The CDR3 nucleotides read TGTGCCAGCACTTTGGGGAGCACTGAAGCTTTCTTT.

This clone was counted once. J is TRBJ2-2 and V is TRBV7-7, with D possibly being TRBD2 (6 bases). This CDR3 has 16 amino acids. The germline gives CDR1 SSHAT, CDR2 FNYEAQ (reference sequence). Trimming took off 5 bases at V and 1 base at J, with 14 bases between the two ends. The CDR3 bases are TGTGCCAGCAGCCCAAGGGGACTGGGGAACACCGGGGAGCTGTTTTTT. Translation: CASSPRGLGNTGELFF.

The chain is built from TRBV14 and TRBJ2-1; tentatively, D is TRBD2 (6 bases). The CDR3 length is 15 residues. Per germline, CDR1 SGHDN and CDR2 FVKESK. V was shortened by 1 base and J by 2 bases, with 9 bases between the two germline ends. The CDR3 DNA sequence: TGTGCCAGCAGCCAAGTCGGGGGAGCCTACAATGAGCAGTTCTTC. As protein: CASSQVGGAYNEQFF.

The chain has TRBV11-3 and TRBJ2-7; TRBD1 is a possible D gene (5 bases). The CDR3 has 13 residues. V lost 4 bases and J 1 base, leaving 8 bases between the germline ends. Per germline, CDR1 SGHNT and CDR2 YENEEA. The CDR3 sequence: CASSSTASYEQYF. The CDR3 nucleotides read TGTGCCAGCAGCTCGACAGCGTCCTACGAGCAGTACTTC.

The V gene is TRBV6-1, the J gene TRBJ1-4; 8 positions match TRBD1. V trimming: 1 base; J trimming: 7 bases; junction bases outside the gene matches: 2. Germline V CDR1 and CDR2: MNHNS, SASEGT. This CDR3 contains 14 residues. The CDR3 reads CASSEGTGFEKLFF. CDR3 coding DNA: TGTGCCAGCAGTGAAGGGACAGGGTTTGAAAAACTGTTTTTT.

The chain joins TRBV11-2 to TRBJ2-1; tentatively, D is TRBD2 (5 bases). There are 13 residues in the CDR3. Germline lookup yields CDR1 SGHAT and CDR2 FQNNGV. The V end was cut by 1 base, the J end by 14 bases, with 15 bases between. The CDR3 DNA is TGTGCCAGCAGCTTAGCGACAAAACGGCGGGAGTTCTTC. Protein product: CASSLATKRREFF.

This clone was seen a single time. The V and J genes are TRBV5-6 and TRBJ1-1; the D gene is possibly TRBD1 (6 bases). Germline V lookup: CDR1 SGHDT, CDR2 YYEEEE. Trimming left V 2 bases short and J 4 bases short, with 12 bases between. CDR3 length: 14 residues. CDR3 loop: CASSFAGGGTEAFF. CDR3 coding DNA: TGTGCCAGCAGCTTCGCGGGAGGGGGCACTGAAGCTTTCTTT. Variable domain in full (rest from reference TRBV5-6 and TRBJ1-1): DAGVTQSPTHLIKTRGQQVTLRCSPKSGHDTVSWYQQALGQGPQFIFQYYEEEERQRGNFPDRFSGHQFPNYSSELNVNALLLGDSALYLCASSFAGGGTEAFFGQGTRLTVV.

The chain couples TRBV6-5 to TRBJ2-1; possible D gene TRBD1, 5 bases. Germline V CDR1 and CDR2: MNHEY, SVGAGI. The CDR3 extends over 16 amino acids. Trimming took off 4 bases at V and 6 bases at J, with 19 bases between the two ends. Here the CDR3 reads CASSSAIGRVSNEQFF. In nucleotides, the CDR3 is TGTGCCAGCAGTTCCGCAATAGGCAGGGTGAGCAATGAGCAGTTCTTC.

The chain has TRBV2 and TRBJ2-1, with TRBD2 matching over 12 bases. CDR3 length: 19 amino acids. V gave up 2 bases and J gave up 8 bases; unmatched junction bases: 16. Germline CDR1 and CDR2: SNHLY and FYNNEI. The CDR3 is CASSEIVASGGADTDEQFF. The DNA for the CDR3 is TGTGCCAGCAGTGAAATCGTGGCTAGCGGGGGGGCAGATACCGATGAGCAGTTCTTC.

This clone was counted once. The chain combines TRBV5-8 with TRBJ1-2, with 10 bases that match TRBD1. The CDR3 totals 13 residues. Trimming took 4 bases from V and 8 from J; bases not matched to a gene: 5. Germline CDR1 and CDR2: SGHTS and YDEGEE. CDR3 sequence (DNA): TGTGCCAGCAGCCGGGACAGGGGAAGCGGCTACACCTTC. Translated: CASSRDRGSGYTF.

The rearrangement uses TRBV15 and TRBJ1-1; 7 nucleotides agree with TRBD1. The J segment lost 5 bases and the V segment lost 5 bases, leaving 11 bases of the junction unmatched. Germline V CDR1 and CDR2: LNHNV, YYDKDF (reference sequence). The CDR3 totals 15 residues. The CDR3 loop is CATSPRDSQGTEAFF. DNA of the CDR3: TGTGCCACCAGCCCCCGGGACAGTCAGGGGACTGAAGCTTTCTTT.